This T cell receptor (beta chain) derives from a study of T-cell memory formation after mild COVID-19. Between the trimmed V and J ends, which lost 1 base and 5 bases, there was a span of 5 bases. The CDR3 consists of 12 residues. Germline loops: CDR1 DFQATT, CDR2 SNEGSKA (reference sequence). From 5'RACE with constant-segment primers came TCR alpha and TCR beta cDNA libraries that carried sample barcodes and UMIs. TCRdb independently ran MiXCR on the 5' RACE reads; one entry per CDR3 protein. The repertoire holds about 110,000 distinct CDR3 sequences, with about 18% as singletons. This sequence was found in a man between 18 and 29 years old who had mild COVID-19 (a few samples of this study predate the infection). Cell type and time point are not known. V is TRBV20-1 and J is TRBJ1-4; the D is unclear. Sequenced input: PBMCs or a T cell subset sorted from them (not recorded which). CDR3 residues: CSARATNEKLFF. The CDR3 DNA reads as TGCAGTGCTAGAGCCACAAATGAAAAACTGTTTTTT.